This T cell receptor beta chain stems from a study of T cell changes during pregnancy in multiple sclerosis. Profiling relied on immunoSEQ multiplex PCR, and the TCRdb table lists in-frame clones only, not all of them. The data contain fewer than 35,000 clones, 90% to 95% of them singletons. The CDR3 runs 14 residues. The germline V gene has CDR1 SGHRS and CDR2 YFSETQ. Trimming shortened V by 0 bases and J by 4 bases, and 9 bases separated the two germline ends. The TCR originated in a female donor in good health, enrolled as a control in a pregnancy study. The chain joins TRBV5-1 to TRBJ2-3, with D perhaps matching TRBD2 (5 bases). The sample here was CD4+ T cells from peripheral blood mononuclear cells, taken in the third trimester of pregnancy. The CDR3 DNA reads as TGCGCCAGCAGCTTGGGGCGGGCGTCAGATACGCAGTATTTT. It yields the protein CASSLGRASDTQYF.